Listed here are 25 T cell receptor beta chains from one sample, sequenced in a study of multiple sclerosis patients with progressive multifocal leukoencephalopathy. Sample time point: 12 to 13 months of natalizumab therapy. TCRdb's copy holds only in-frame clones and misses some; the assay was immunoSEQ multiplex PCR. This sample yields more than 20,000 clones, of which under 95% are seen a single time; 2% to 2.5% belongs to the top ten. The sequenced sample was PBMCs, obtained from a patient treated with natalizumab. The origin of the receptors is a man aged 25-45 years with multiple sclerosis.

The rearrangement uses TRBV4-3 and TRBJ1-5; no firm D call. The CDR3 extends over 15 amino acids. Germline V CDR1 and CDR2: LGHNA, YSLEER. V lost 1 base to trimming and J lost 2 bases, with 9 bases between them. This CDR3 is CASSQVRDRNQPQHF. CDR3 coding DNA: TGCGCCAGCAGCCAAGTCCGGGATCGCAATCAGCCCCAGCATTTT.

Turning to this clone: The same CDR3 is also encoded by other DNA sequences in this sample. The rearrangement links TRBV14 to TRBJ2-2, with a weak D call TRBD1 (5 bases). Germline CDR1 is SGHDN and CDR2 is FVKESK. CDR3 length: 14 amino acids. V gave up 1 base and J gave up 6 bases, with 9 bases separating them. In nucleotides, the CDR3 is TGTGCCAGCAGCCAAGGATGGGGCCCCGGGGAGCTGTTTTTT. This codes for CASSQGWGPGELFF.

The rearrangement joins TRBV10-3 to TRBJ1-1, with 9 bases fitting TRBD1. This CDR3 region has 14 residues. V lost 9 bases to trimming and J lost 6 bases; unmatched junction nucleotides: 11. CDR1 is ENHRY and CDR2 is SYGVKD in the germline V gene. The CDR3 loop is CAIETGTGMSEAFF. The CDR3 bases are TGTGCCATAGAAACCGGGACAGGGATGTCTGAAGCTTTCTTT.

For the CDR3, the DNA is TGTGCCAGCAGCTTAGGGAGGGTGGCGAACTATGGCTACACCTTC. Amino acids: CASSLGRVANYGYTF. The V and J genes are TRBV7-2 and TRBJ1-2; D not resolved. The CDR3 consists of 15 residues. Trimming shortened V by 1 base and J by 2 bases, and 11 bases separated the two germline ends. CDR1 and CDR2 from the germline V gene are SGHTA and FQGNSA.

V usage is TRBV10-3 and J usage is TRBJ1-2, with D tentatively TRBD1 (6 bases). The V gene lost 2 bases and the J gene lost 4 bases, with 8 bases spanning the gap. CDR3 length: 13 residues. Per germline, CDR1 ENHRY and CDR2 SYGVKD. CDR3 sequence reads: CAISEDRPYGYTF. CDR3 nucleotides: TGTGCCATCAGTGAGGACAGGCCCTATGGCTACACCTTC.

The chain recombines TRBV7-2 with TRBJ2-2; D is unresolved. The germline gives CDR1 SGHTA, CDR2 FQGNSA. The CDR3 has 15 residues. The V gene lost 2 bases and the J gene lost 2 bases, with 9 bases spanning the gap. The CDR3 region is CASSLSQTNTGELFF. The CDR3 DNA is TGTGCCAGCAGCTTAAGCCAGACAAACACCGGGGAGCTGTTTTTT.

V usage is TRBV7-9 and J usage is TRBJ1-2; D is possibly TRBD1 (6 bases). V was cut by 0 bases and J by 2 bases, with 13 bases left in between. CDR3 length: 16 amino acids. Germline assignment: CDR1 SEHNR and CDR2 FQNEAQ (reference sequence). The CDR3 loop reads CASSLARDTLNYGYTF. The CDR3 DNA sequence: TGTGCCAGCAGCTTAGCCCGGGACACCCTAAACTATGGCTACACCTTC.

This chain uses TRBV19 with TRBJ2-4; the match to TRBD2 covers 8 bases. The CDR3 is 16 residues long. The germline V gene has CDR1 LNHDA and CDR2 SQIVND (reference sequence). Losses at the gene ends were 5 bases for V and 2 bases for J; bases not matched to a gene: 8. CDR3 nucleotides: TGTGCCAGTAGTGCCCTCGGGGGGGGATCCAAAAACATTCAGTACTTC. Amino acids: CASSALGGGSKNIQYF.

V gene TRBV5-6 combines with J gene TRBJ2-2; D possibly corresponds to TRBD2 (5 bases). CDR1 is SGHDT and CDR2 is YYEEEE in the germline V gene. The CDR3 is made up of 13 amino acids. V lost 3 bases and J 7 bases, leaving 10 bases between the germline ends. This CDR3 reads CASSWTEIGELFF. The CDR3 coding sequence is TGTGCCAGCAGCTGGACTGAGATCGGGGAGCTGTTTTTT. Full variable domain (remainder filled in from reference TRBV5-6 and TRBJ2-2): DAGVTQSPTHLIKTRGQQVTLRCSPKSGHDTVSWYQQALGQGPQFIFQYYEEEERQRGNFPDRFSGHQFPNYSSELNVNALLLGDSALYLCASSWTEIGELFFGEGSRLTVL.

V and J are TRBV6-5 and TRBJ1-3, with D uncertain. Trimming pared 2 bases from V and 3 bases from J, leaving 5 bases between. CDR3 length equals 13 residues. Per the germline V gene, CDR1 is MNHEY and CDR2 is SVGAGI. The CDR3 loop reads CASSYRSGNTIYF. The CDR3 DNA sequence: TGTGCCAGCAGTTACCGAAGTGGAAACACCATATATTTT.

The gene calls are TRBV5-4 and TRBJ2-5, with 15 bases lining up with TRBD2. Germline lookup yields CDR1 SGHNT and CDR2 YYREEE (reference sequence). The ends lost 5 bases at V and 5 bases at J; junction bases unmatched: 7. This CDR3 is 16 amino acids long. DNA for the CDR3: TGTGCCAGCAGTTTACGGACTAGCGGGGGGGGTGAGACCCAGTACTTC. Its protein is CASSLRTSGGGETQYF.

The rearrangement uses TRBV5-1 and TRBJ1-1; maybe TRBD1 (6 bases). The V and J ends lost 5 bases and 1 base respectively, with 12 bases between them. The CDR3 consists of 14 residues. Germline values: CDR1 SGHRS, CDR2 YFSETQ. CDR3 residues: CASRDSHTNTEAFF. In nucleotides, the CDR3 is TGCGCCAGCAGGGACAGTCACACGAACACTGAAGCTTTCTTT.

The chain recombines TRBV9 with TRBJ2-1; no definite D call. The V and J ends lost 3 bases and 0 bases respectively, with 10 bases between them. CDR1 and CDR2 from the germline V gene are SGDLS and YYNGEE. The CDR3 covers 15 residues. The CDR3 sequence is CASSGGGSSYNEQFF. CDR3 nucleotide sequence: TGTGCCAGCAGCGGCGGCGGTAGCTCCTACAATGAGCAGTTCTTC.

This clone has just one count. The DNA for the CDR3 is TGTGCCAGCAGCAAACCCCGCAGCCCCGTGGAGCAGCCCCAGCATTTT. Its protein is CASSKPRSPVEQPQHF. The J gene is TRBJ1-5, the V gene TRBV21-1. TRBV21-1 is a pseudogene locus. The CDR3 spans 16 residues.

Note on this clone: The same CDR3 arises from other DNA sequences in this sample as well. The chain uses TRBV6-1 and TRBJ1-2; possible D gene TRBD1, 6 bases. The germline gives CDR1 MNHNS, CDR2 SASEGT. The CDR3 loop spans 18 amino acids. Trimming removed 2 bases from V and 2 bases from J, with 21 bases in between. The CDR3 DNA is TGTGCCAGCAGTGAATGGGCTATCGTGGGGGGCCTCAACTATGGCTACACCTTC. Amino acids: CASSEWAIVGGLNYGYTF.

The chain uses TRBV28 and TRBJ2-2; D remains unclear. Per the germline V gene, CDR1 is MDHEN and CDR2 is SYDVKM. The length of the CDR3 is 15 residues. Deletions cut 1 base from V and 0 bases from J, with 6 bases between. The CDR3 loop is CASSLSVSNTGELFF. The CDR3 nucleotides are TGTGCCAGCAGTTTATCGGTGTCGAACACCGGGGAGCTGTTTTTT. Full variable domain (outside the CDR3, taken from reference TRBV28 and TRBJ2-2): DVKVTQSSRYLVKRTGEKVFLECVQDMDHENMFWYRQDPGLGLRLIYFSYDVKMKEKGDIPEGYSVSREKKERFSLILESASTNQTSMYLCASSLSVSNTGELFFGEGSRLTVL.

This sequence joins TRBV7-9 and TRBJ2-3; D tentatively reads TRBD1 or TRBD2 (5 bases each). Germline loops: CDR1 SEHNR, CDR2 FQNEAQ (reference sequence). V dropped 5 bases and J dropped 4 bases, with 13 bases sitting between them. This CDR3 spans 14 amino acids. CDR3 in amino acids: CASSPGTSADTQYF. The CDR3 bases are TGTGCCAGCAGCCCCGGGACCTCGGCAGATACGCAGTATTTT.

The chain employs TRBV4-3 and TRBJ2-2, with D perhaps matching TRBD2 (5 bases). Germline loops: CDR1 LGHNA, CDR2 YSLEER. Trimming took 1 base from V and 2 from J, leaving 17 bases between them. CDR3 size: 18 residues. The CDR3 region is CASSQAFRDTSNTGELFF. DNA for the CDR3: TGCGCCAGCAGCCAAGCGTTCCGGGATACCTCAAACACCGGGGAGCTGTTTTTT.

Here the CDR3 DNA reads TGCGCCAGCAGCCAAGATAAGGGCAGGAACACTGAAGCTTTCTTT. The encoded protein is CASSQDKGRNTEAFF. This rearrangement joins TRBV4-1 to TRBJ1-1, with D unclear. V dropped 0 bases and J dropped 1 base, with 9 bases sitting between them. The CDR3 is 15 amino acids. Germline-derived CDR1 and CDR2 are MGHRA and YSYEKL.

This clone was recorded a few times. The V call is TRBV15, the J call TRBJ1-4, with 11 nucleotides matching TRBD1. There are 14 residues in the CDR3. CDR1 is LNHNV, CDR2 YYDKDF, per germline (reference sequence). Germline trimming cut 8 bases from V and 6 bases from J; bases unmatched to any gene: 5. The CDR3 loop reads CATRGTGGDEKLFF. The DNA for the CDR3 is TGTGCCACCCGTGGGACAGGGGGAGATGAAAAACTGTTTTTT.

J is TRBJ1-1 and V is TRBV27; a possible D gene is TRBD1 (5 bases). This CDR3 has 14 residues. Germline loops: CDR1 MNHEY, CDR2 SMNVEV (reference sequence). V lost 5 bases and J 4 bases, leaving 14 bases between the germline ends. CDR3 nucleotides: TGTGCCAGCAGTACGTGGGACGGGGGCACTGAAGCTTTCTTT. Translating it yields CASSTWDGGTEAFF.

The V gene is TRBV7-9, the J gene TRBJ2-5; the D call may be TRBD1 or TRBD2 (5 bases each). The germline V gene has CDR1 SEHNR and CDR2 FQNEAQ (reference sequence). The germline V and J ends were trimmed by 5 bases and 1 base, with 14 bases remaining between them. This CDR3 has 15 amino acids. CDR3: CASSRRIGGQETQYF. The CDR3 nucleotides are TGTGCCAGCAGCCGAAGAATTGGGGGCCAAGAGACCCAGTACTTC.

CDR3 DNA: TGCGCCAGCAGCCCACTAGCGGGAGTAGGAACCGGGGAGCTGTTTTTT. It codes for CASSPLAGVGTGELFF. The chain is built from TRBV4-1 and TRBJ2-2; 11 nucleotides match TRBD2. CDR3 length equals 16 residues. Trimming at V came to 4 bases and at J to 5 bases, leaving 6 bases not matched to a gene. Germline assignment: CDR1 MGHRA and CDR2 YSYEKL.

This chain links TRBV27 with TRBJ1-1; D unresolved. There are 13 residues in the CDR3. The germline CDR1 and CDR2 sequences are MNHEY and SMNVEV (reference sequence). Trimming cost V 1 base and J 4 bases, with 7 bases left between them. Here the CDR3 DNA reads TGTGCCAGCAGTTTATTGTGGGGCACTGAAGCTTTCTTT. Residues: CASSLLWGTEAFF.

The J gene is TRBJ2-3, the V gene TRBV5-4; the D gene is possibly TRBD1 (6 bases). V lost 2 bases and J lost 2, with 12 bases in between. The CDR3 loop spans 15 amino acids. The germline gives CDR1 SGHNT, CDR2 YYREEE (reference sequence). The chain's CDR3 is CASSFSGTITDTQYF. DNA for the CDR3: TGTGCCAGCAGCTTTTCCGGGACAATCACAGATACGCAGTATTTT.